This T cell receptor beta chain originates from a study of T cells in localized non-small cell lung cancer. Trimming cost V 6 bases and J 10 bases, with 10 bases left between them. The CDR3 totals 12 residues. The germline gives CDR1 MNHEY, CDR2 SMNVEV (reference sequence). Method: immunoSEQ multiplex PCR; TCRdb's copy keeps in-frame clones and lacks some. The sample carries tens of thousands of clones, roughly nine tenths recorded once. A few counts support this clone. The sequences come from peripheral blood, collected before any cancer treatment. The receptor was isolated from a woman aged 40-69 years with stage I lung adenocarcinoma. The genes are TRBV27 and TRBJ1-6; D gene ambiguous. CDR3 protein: CASSRPQSPLHF. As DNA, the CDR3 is TGTGCCAGCAGCCGACCACAGTCACCCCTCCACTTT.